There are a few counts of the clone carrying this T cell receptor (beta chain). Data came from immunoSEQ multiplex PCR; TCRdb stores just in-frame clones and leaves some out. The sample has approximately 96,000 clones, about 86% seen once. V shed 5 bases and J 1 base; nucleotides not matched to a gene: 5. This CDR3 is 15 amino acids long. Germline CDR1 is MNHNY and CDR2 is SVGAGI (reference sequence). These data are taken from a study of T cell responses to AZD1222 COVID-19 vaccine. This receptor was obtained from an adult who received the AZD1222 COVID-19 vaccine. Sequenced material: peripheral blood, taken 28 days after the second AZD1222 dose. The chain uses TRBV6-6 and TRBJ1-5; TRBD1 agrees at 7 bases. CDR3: CASSLGTVSNQPQHF. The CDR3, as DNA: TGTGCCAGCAGTCTAGGGACAGTAAGCAATCAGCCCCAGCATTTT.